This T cell receptor beta chain is from a study of T cells in Graves' hyperthyroidism and ophthalmopathy. Study-wide context: Pretreatment peripheral blood was obtained at initial diagnosis.

Germline CDR1 is LGHDT and CDR2 is YNNKEL (reference sequence). With 2 bases clipped from V and 9 bases from J, the junction kept 10 bases outside the gene matches. There are 16 residues in the CDR3. This clonotype appeared many times. Its antigen is not identified. The source material, RNA transcripts, was used to amplify TCR beta CDR3 regions. In the first-round RT-PCR of the TCR CDR3, the HTBI primer set was used. MiXCR was run by TCRdb on the multiplex PCR reads, yielding one entry per CDR3 protein. Of 500,000 to 750,000 distinct CDR3 sequences in the sample, approximately 15% are singletons; the top ten hold more than 6%. Points from the study as a whole: Ophthalmopathy and stable hyperthyroidism were told apart by a 13 V-J model.

This rearrangement joins TRBV3-1 to TRBJ2-1; 10 bases are a match to TRBD2. The sequence was collected from a woman aged 18-29 years with Graves' ophthalmopathy. Sequenced input: blood. The CDR3 nucleotides are TGTGCCAGCAGCCAACTCCGGCTAGCGGGAGTGGGTGAGCAGTTCTTC. Its translation is CASSQLRLAGVGEQFF.